Included here is one TCR beta chain sequence, with context. V was shortened by 7 bases and J by 4 bases, with 5 bases between the two germline ends. The CDR3 runs to 11 residues. Germline V gene lookup returns CDR1 SEHNR and CDR2 FQNEAQ (reference sequence). This sample was included in a study of OX40 agonist ivuxolimab in advanced cancers. Assay used: immunoSEQ multiplex PCR; TCRdb lists only in-frame clones, some missing. The sample contains about 110,000 clones, around 93% of which appear only once. The chain is built from TRBV7-9 and TRBJ1-3; no reliable D call. The sample in question was CD4+ or CD8+ T cells sorted from blood, obtained in a trial of the OX40 agonist ivuxolimab. The clonotype was recovered from an adult with an advanced solid tumor such as melanoma, head and neck, liver or kidney cancer. The CDR3 DNA follows: TGTGCCAGCACCTCCGGAAACACCATATATTTT. Protein sequence: CASTSGNTIYF.